Listed here is a single TCR beta chain. Which antigen it targets is not known. Per-base quality was not reported, and no clone a single base away is much larger than it. V trim: 0 bases; J trim: 6 bases; unmatched bases: 8. According to the germline V gene, CDR1 reads SGDLS and CDR2 reads YYNGEE. The CDR3, from cysteine to phenylalanine, totals 17 residues. The only DNA kept is the CDR3, 51 bases in frame from the first base. The data stem from a study of OX40 agonist ivuxolimab in advanced cancers. Concerning the study at large: Ivuxolimab was a fully human IgG2 agonistic monoclonal antibody targeting the costimulatory receptor OX40 (CD134). Intravenous ivuxolimab was administered to patients every 2 weeks at six dose levels: 0.01, 0.1, 0.3, 1.5, 3 and 10 mg/kg. Of the 50 or so patients in dose escalation, 19 had hepatocellular carcinoma, about 15 had melanoma, 9 had renal cell carcinoma and 9 had head and neck cancer. In the dose-escalation cohort, 82.7% of patients were male, and the mean age was approximately 60 years with a range of roughly 20 to 79. Prior anti-PD-1, anti-PD-L1 or anti-CTLA-4 therapy was permitted, and 40% of dose-escalation patients had received checkpoint inhibitors. Partial responses occurred in three dose-escalation patients, of whom one had hepatocellular carcinoma and two had cutaneous melanoma. The purpose of peripheral TCRbeta sequencing was to test whether ivuxolimab changed TCR sequence diversity and led to clonal T-cell expansion. The paper describes the monotherapy dose-escalation part (N ≈ 49 patients) of the phase I trial of ivuxolimab.

For sequencing of the TCRbeta CDR3 region, genomic DNA was extracted from the sorted cells. TCRbeta CDR3 regions were sequenced using the immunoSEQ Assay. Imported from immuneACCESS, the table was reduced by TCRdb to in-frame sequences with V and J called. These copies leave out some clones; in studies compared against another copy, an unresolved V gene accounts for under half, and the cause of the remainder is not known. The sample includes about 75,000 clones, with 90% observed a single time. The leading ten clones occupy 0.3% to 0.4% of the sample. Patients with autoimmune disease history or receiving systemic immunosuppression were excluded from the trial. Peripheral blood for TCR sequencing was collected from all dose cohorts at baseline, on cycle 4 day 1, and on cycle 7 day 1. The samples were drawn from a first-in-human, open-label, multicenter phase I dose-escalation trial of ivuxolimab. Adults with locally advanced or metastatic melanoma, renal cell, hepatocellular, or head and neck squamous cell carcinoma were enrolled in the trial. Before TCR sequencing, CD4+ T cells and CD8+ T cells from peripheral blood were sorted into separate populations.

Results and caveats for the whole study, not just this receptor: In partial responders in the 0.1-3.0 mg/kg groups, normalized peripheral clonal expansion was found to be among the lowest, especially among CD8+ T cells. Clonal expansion of both CD4+ and CD8+ blood T cells was observed from baseline to week 6 at doses 0.1 to 3.0 mg/kg. Which antigens the clonally expanded peripheral T cells were specific for was not determined. Low levels of normalized T-cell clonal expansion were also shown by some nonresponding patients. After ivuxolimab, CD8+ T cells had more expanded clones than CD4+ T cells on average.

Material: CD4+ or CD8+ T cells sorted from blood, obtained in a trial of the OX40 agonist ivuxolimab. The sequence was obtained from an adult with an advanced solid tumor such as melanoma, head and neck, liver or kidney cancer. This sequence uses TRBV9 and TRBJ2-3, with 12 central nucleotides matching TRBD2. The nucleotides read TGTGCCAGCAGCGTAGGGCTACTAGCGGGAGGTACGGATACGCAGTATTTT. This encodes CASSVGLLAGGTDTQYF.